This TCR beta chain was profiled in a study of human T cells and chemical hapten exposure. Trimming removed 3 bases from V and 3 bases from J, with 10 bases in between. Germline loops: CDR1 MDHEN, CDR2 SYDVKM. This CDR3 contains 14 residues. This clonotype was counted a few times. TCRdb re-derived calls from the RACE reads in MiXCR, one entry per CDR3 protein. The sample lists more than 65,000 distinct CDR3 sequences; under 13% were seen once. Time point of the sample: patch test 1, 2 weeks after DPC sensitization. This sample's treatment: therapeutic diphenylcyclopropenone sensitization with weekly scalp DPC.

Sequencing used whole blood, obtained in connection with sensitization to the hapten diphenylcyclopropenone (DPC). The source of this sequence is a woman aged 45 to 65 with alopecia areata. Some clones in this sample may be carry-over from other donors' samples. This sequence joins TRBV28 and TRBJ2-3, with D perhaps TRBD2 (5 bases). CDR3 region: CASSFQGLTDTQYF. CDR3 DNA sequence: TGTGCCAGCAGTTTTCAAGGACTTACAGATACGCAGTATTTT. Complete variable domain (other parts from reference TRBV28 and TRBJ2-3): DVKVTQSSRYLVKRTGEKVFLECVQDMDHENMFWYRQDPGLGLRLIYFSYDVKMKEKGDIPEGYSVSREKKERFSLILESASTNQTSMYLCASSFQGLTDTQYFGPGTRLTVL.